One and the same sample provided the 17 T cell receptor beta chains below, sequenced in a study of T cell responses to AZD1222 COVID-19 vaccine. The data were produced by immunoSEQ multiplex PCR, yet TCRdb's version contains in-frame clones alone and is incomplete. The sample has 150,000 to 180,000 clones, 87% seen once; the top ten hold about 8.9%. Sequenced material: peripheral blood, taken 28 days after the second AZD1222 dose. The receptor source for this set is an adult who received the AZD1222 COVID-19 vaccine.

A remark on this clone: At one boundary the junction diverges from the germline segment, which might be a read error. The chain links TRBV28 to TRBJ1-4, with a possible D match to TRBD1 (6 bases). The CDR3 runs to 12 residues. Germline V CDR1 and CDR2: MDHEN, SYDVKM. CDR3 coding DNA: TGTGCCAGCAGTCGCGGACAGTCGGGTTACAAATTT. Translation gives CASSRGQSGYKF.

The genes are TRBV18 and TRBJ2-4; D remains ambiguous. The CDR3 contains 16 residues. Trimming cost V 1 base and J 2 bases, with 12 bases left between them. CDR1 is KGHSH and CDR2 is LQKENI in the germline V gene. This chain's CDR3 is CASSPQAQQTKNIQYF. CDR3 nucleotide sequence: TGTGCCAGCTCACCACAAGCCCAGCAGACCAAAAACATTCAGTACTTC.

The CDR3 sequence is CASSLGNYNEQFF. CDR3 in DNA: TGTGCCAGCAGCTTAGGAAACTACAATGAGCAGTTCTTC. The rearrangement uses TRBV11-3 and TRBJ2-1, with D unclear. Germline V CDR1 and CDR2: SGHNT, YENEEA. Trimming removed 1 base from V and 3 bases from J, with 4 bases in between. CDR3 size: 13 residues. The full variable domain, with the rest looked up from reference TRBV11-3 and TRBJ2-1, is EAGVVQSPRYKIIEKKQPVAFWCNPISGHNTLYWYLQNLGQGPELLIRYENEEAVDDSQLPKDRFSAERLKGVDSTLKIQPAELGDSAVYLCASSLGNYNEQFFGPGTRLTVL.

This chain joins TRBV7-3 and TRBJ1-3; D gene ambiguous. Trimming pared 4 bases from V and 7 bases from J, leaving 11 bases between. Germline CDR1 SGHTA, CDR2 FQGTGA. The CDR3 runs 13 residues. The CDR3 loop is CASSSQAGNTIYF. The CDR3 DNA follows: TGTGCCAGCAGCTCTCAGGCGGGTAACACCATATATTTT.

The chain has TRBV7-2 and TRBJ1-6, with D maybe TRBD1 (6 bases). CDR3 length equals 14 residues. Trimming shortened V by 1 base and J by 7 bases, and 8 bases separated the two germline ends. Germline assignment: CDR1 SGHTA and CDR2 FQGNSA. CDR3 protein: CASSLGGRNSPLHF. The CDR3 DNA is TGTGCCAGCAGCTTAGGGGGGCGGAATTCACCCCTCCACTTT.

The CDR3 bases are TGCAGCGTGGACGGGCAGGGGGCGATCGGCGAGCAGTACTTC. This codes for CSVDGQGAIGEQYF. V gene TRBV29-1 combines with J gene TRBJ2-7, with 8 bases fitting TRBD1. The trim removed 6 bases at V and 6 bases at J, leaving 13 bases unmatched. The CDR3 runs 14 residues. Germline V gives CDR1 SQVTM, CDR2 ANQGSEA.

This clone was recorded a few times. This chain connects TRBV10-3 to TRBJ2-2; 12 nucleotides align to TRBD2. This CDR3 spans 15 amino acids. Trimming removed 6 bases from V and 4 bases from J; junction bases left unmatched: 3. CDR1 is ENHRY and CDR2 is SYGVKD in the germline V gene. CDR3 protein: CAIRTSGSSTGELFF. DNA for the CDR3: TGTGCCATCAGGACTAGCGGGAGCTCCACCGGGGAGCTGTTTTTT.

This clone was counted a single time. V usage is TRBV7-8 and J usage is TRBJ1-6; 7 positions agree with TRBD1. Trimming removed 3 bases from V and 16 bases from J; junction bases left unmatched: 3. The CDR3 loop spans 11 amino acids. In germline, CDR1 is SGHVS, CDR2 FQNEAQ. The CDR3 reads CASSFTGQLHF. As DNA, the CDR3 is TGTGCCAGCAGCTTTACGGGACAGCTCCACTTT. The full variable domain, with the rest looked up from reference TRBV7-8 and TRBJ1-6, is GAGVSQSPRYKVAKRGQDVALRCDPISGHVSLFWYQQALGQGPEFLTYFQNEAQLDKSGLPSDRFFAERPEGSVSTLKIQRTQQEDSAVYLCASSFTGQLHFGNGTRLTVT.

This clone was picked up a small number of times. DNA for the CDR3: TGTGCCAGCAGTCGGACAGGGAGCTCCTACAATGAGCAGTTCTTC. As protein: CASSRTGSSYNEQFF. The chain has TRBV6-5 and TRBJ2-1; 8 bases are a match to TRBD1. Germline CDR1 MNHEY, CDR2 SVGAGI. The CDR3 is 15 residues long. Losses at the gene ends were 5 bases for V and 0 bases for J; bases not matched to a gene: 3.

The J gene is TRBJ2-2, the V gene TRBV6-2 or TRBV6-3; 14 positions agree with TRBD2. Germline V lookup: CDR1 MNHEY, CDR2 SVGEGT. V shed 6 bases, J shed 1 base, and the junction held 4 bases outside the gene matches. The CDR3 covers 17 residues. For the CDR3, the DNA is TGTGCCAGCAGCCGACTAGCGGGAGGGCTGAACACCGGGGAGCTGTTTTTT. Translating gives CASSRLAGGLNTGELFF.

The chain employs TRBV19 and TRBJ2-1, with 9 nucleotides matching TRBD2. The germline V gene encodes CDR1 LNHDA and CDR2 SQIVND (reference sequence). The CDR3 spans 16 residues. Trimming at V came to 7 bases and at J to 4 bases, leaving 11 bases not matched to a gene. This chain's CDR3 is CASTYRASGAYNEQFF. CDR3 in DNA: TGTGCCAGTACCTATAGAGCTAGCGGGGCTTACAATGAGCAGTTCTTC.

Notes on this clone: Other nucleotide sequences in the sample specify the same CDR3. The chain combines TRBV19 with TRBJ2-7; D unresolved. Germline assignment: CDR1 LNHDA and CDR2 SQIVND (reference sequence). This CDR3 has 12 amino acids. V was clipped by 1 base and J by 5 bases, with 6 bases between them. CDR3 sequence: CASSIGGDEQYF. CDR3 in DNA: TGTGCCAGTAGTATAGGAGGTGACGAGCAGTACTTC.

The rearrangement joins TRBV10-3 to TRBJ2-3, with 7 positions matching TRBD1. Germline trimming cut 5 bases from V and 1 base from J; bases unmatched to any gene: 6. CDR1 ENHRY and CDR2 SYGVKD come from the germline V gene. The CDR3 sequence is 15 residues long. DNA for the CDR3: TGTGCCATCAGTTTGCAGGGGGAAGGCACAGATACGCAGTATTTT. It is translated as CAISLQGEGTDTQYF.

The rearrangement uses TRBV7-9 and TRBJ1-5; the D gene is possibly TRBD1 (6 bases). The CDR3 loop spans 15 amino acids. V lost 8 bases and J lost 2, with 16 bases in between. CDR1 and CDR2 from the germline V gene are SEHNR and FQNEAQ (reference sequence). Here the CDR3 DNA reads TGTGCCAGCCTCAGCGGGGGCGAAGGCAATCAGCCCCAGCATTTT. Translation gives CASLSGGEGNQPQHF.

The chain carries TRBV5-4 and TRBJ1-1, with TRBD1 as a possible D gene (6 bases). This CDR3 is 14 amino acids long. The V and J ends lost 0 bases and 4 bases respectively, with 10 bases between them. Germline CDR1 is SGHNT and CDR2 is YYREEE (reference sequence). The CDR3: CASSLEIRGTEAFF. The CDR3 bases are TGTGCCAGCAGCTTGGAGATCAGGGGCACTGAAGCTTTCTTT.

The rearrangement joins TRBV7-3 to TRBJ2-3; TRBD2 matches 8 bases. The germline gives CDR1 SGHTA, CDR2 FQGTGA. This CDR3 spans 17 amino acids. V shed 4 bases and J 5 bases; nucleotides not matched to a gene: 14. For the CDR3, the DNA is TGTGCCAGCAGCTACCGGTTGAGCGGGAGTAAAGGAGATACGCAGTATTTT. Its translation is CASSYRLSGSKGDTQYF.

This chain links TRBV19 with TRBJ1-2, with D possibly TRBD1 on 5 matching bases. The germline CDR1 and CDR2 sequences are LNHDA and SQIVND (reference sequence). The V end lost 9 bases, the J end lost 2 bases, and 16 bases lay between the germline ends. The CDR3 extends over 14 amino acids. CDR3 coding DNA: TGTGCCAGCTTCCCCGGGGGTTCCAACTATGGCTACACCTTC. This sequence encodes CASFPGGSNYGYTF.